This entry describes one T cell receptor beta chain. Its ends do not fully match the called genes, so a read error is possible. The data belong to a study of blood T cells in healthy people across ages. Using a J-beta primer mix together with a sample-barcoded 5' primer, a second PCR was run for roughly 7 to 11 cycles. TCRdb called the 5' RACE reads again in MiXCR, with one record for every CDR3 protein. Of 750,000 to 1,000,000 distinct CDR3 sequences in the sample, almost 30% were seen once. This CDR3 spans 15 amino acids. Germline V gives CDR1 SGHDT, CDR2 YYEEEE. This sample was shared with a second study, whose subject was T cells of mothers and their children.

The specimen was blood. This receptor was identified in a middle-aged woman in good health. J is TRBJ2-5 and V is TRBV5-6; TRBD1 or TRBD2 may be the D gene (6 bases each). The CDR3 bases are TGCGCCAGCAGCTTGGTTTCCGGGGGCGGAGAGACCCAGTACTTC. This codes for CASSLVSGGGETQYF.